The entry below describes one TCR beta chain. Its antigen remains unidentified. Nothing much larger sits one base from this clone, and base qualities are not available. This sample is drawn from a study of Graves' ophthalmopathy and Graves' hyperthyroidism (dated by TCRdb to the late 2010s). Concerning the study at large: Peripheral blood was collected at initial diagnosis, prior to any treatment. The study used signatures of the TCR beta repertoire to tell Graves' ophthalmopathy apart from Graves' hyperthyroidism and to predict which patients would progress to ophthalmopathy. An independent validation cohort comprised roughly 20 hyperthyroidism patients and 15 to 17 patients who later progressed from hyperthyroidism to ophthalmopathy. The 100 discovery patients were randomly split 7:3 into training and test sets. Once sampling was done, hyperthyroidism patients were given methimazole at a starting dose of 30 mg daily, while ophthalmopathy patients were given high-dose intravenous methylprednisolone. To explore V-J signatures distinguishing ophthalmopathy from hyperthyroidism, a discovery set of some 100 patients (roughly 44 ophthalmopathy, roughly 56 stable hyperthyroidism) was enrolled. In total, approximately 130 blood samples were TCR-sequenced: some 43 ophthalmopathy, over 70 hyperthyroidism and some 17 hyperthyroidism-to-ophthalmopathy patients. In over 5 hyperthyroidism patients, the T-cell repertoire of thyroid tissue was compared with the T-cell repertoire of blood.

Ophthalmopathy patients had moderately to severely active disease, Clinical Activity Score of at least 3, NOSPECS grade of at least 4, and disease duration under 3 months. Patients with other autoimmune diseases, uncontrolled infections, pregnancy or lactation were excluded from the study. Clinical symptoms, serum thyroxine, TRAb, thyroid ultrasound and orbital computed tomography were used for diagnosis. PBMCs were isolated from 7.5 to 10 ml of fresh peripheral blood by Ficoll-Paque density gradient centrifugation. Trizol reagent was used to extract the total RNA, and its quality was then checked on an Agilent 2100 Bioanalyzer. V loses 3 bases of germline sequence and J loses 3 bases, and the interval between the two ends is 15 bases. The CDR3 holds 15 amino acids from the cysteine to the phenylalanine. Here the CDR3 DNA is all that survives: 45 bases in frame from base 1. From the germline V gene, CDR1 is SGHNT and CDR2 is YENEEA.

For repertoire sequencing, TCR beta CDR3 regions were amplified from RNA transcripts. A first-round RT-PCR used HTBI primers with the Qiagen OneStep RT-PCR kit, followed by a second-round multiplex PCR, size selection and purification. The libraries underwent paired-end sequencing with 100 bp reads on an Illumina HiSeq2000. The source study handled its data this way. SOAPnuke was used to process the reads, throwing out any read that had adapters, had uncalled bases, had a mean Phred below 15, or lacked an exact constant-primer or identifier match. COPE v1.2.5 was used to merge high-quality paired reads. Each unique nucleotide sequence was defined as a clonotype, and clonotypes were aligned to IMGT TRB V, D and J references with MiTCR v1.1. Only V-J combinations with frequency above 0.0001 were analysed, covering over 99% of repertoires. For each V-J combination, a TCR clonal expansion and chaos score was defined as F50 clonal expansion divided by the chaos observed in the TCRdist matrix. Welch's t-statistics and random forest were used to narrow the features down to about twelve V-J combinations, which were then fed into a naive Bayes classifier. The Morisita-Horn index was used to measure how similar the thyroid and blood repertoires were. The raw public data were reprocessed by TCRdb itself: fastp quality trimming at Q25, MiXCR clonotype calling, in-frame beta chains only. Rows matching on CDR3 protein sequence are summarized as one entry with the most common DNA and genes. TCRdb, rather than the study authors, made the V and J calls. Across this sample there are fewer than 600,000 distinct CDR3 sequences, with about an eighth seen only once. Approximately 9.8% of the sample is held by the ten biggest clonotypes.

Paper-wide results and their limitations: Sample size was not statistically predetermined, and group allocation was not concealed from the investigators. In cross-validation, the 13-signature model distinguished ophthalmopathy from stable hyperthyroidism with 87.88% sensitivity and roughly 84% specificity, while in the test set the corresponding values were roughly 80% and 75%. Most of the expanded thyroid clonotypes with a frequency above 0.001 were also detected in blood, and it was suggested that the thyroid immune response may be reflected by blood repertoires. In validation, the model predicted ophthalmopathy progression with 70.59% sensitivity and 72.22% specificity; some 13 predicted patients were CT-confirmed with GO in a median of around 6.5 months.

The V and J segments used are TRBV11-3 and TRBJ2-7; TRBD1 is possibly the D segment (6 matching bases). The sequenced sample was blood. This clonotype was obtained from a woman aged 25 to 39 with Graves' ophthalmopathy. Donor details come from another sample of the same person, matched by shared clones. The DNA reads as follows: TGTGCCAGCAGCTTTCAACAGGGCCCACTCTACGAGCAGTACTTC. Protein translation: CASSFQQGPLYEQYF.